Shown below are 24 T cell receptor beta chains from a single sample sequenced in a study of glioma-infiltrating T cells. TCR alpha and beta CDR3 regions were amplified from RNA using iRepertoire nested multiplex PCR. Using its own MiXCR run on the multiplex PCR reads, TCRdb lists one record per CDR3 protein. Counted here are 95,000 to 150,000 distinct CDR3 sequences, about 23% occurring once; the ten biggest clones make up 13% to 15%. Material: glioma tissue, nonneoplastic brain tissue, or PBMCs (not recorded which). The receptors come from a human donor with low-grade glioma or glioblastoma, undergoing nonglioma brain surgery, or in good health (not recorded which).

A single count supports this clonotype. A much larger clone lies one base from this, so it may be a read error. V gene TRBV10-3 combines with J gene TRBJ2-1; D possibly corresponds to TRBD2 (5 bases). This CDR3 comprises 11 residues. Germline CDR1 reads ENHRY; CDR2 reads SYGVKD. CDR3 in DNA: TGTGCCTTCAGTCTAGCTGATGAGCAGTTCTTC. Translated: CAFSLADEQFF.

This clonotype occurred many times. The chain recombines TRBV27 with TRBJ1-5; the D is unclear. This CDR3 region has 15 residues. Germline V lookup: CDR1 MNHEY, CDR2 SMNVEV (reference sequence). Trimming stripped 6 bases from V and 0 bases from J, with 12 bases between. The CDR3: CASSPGRYSNQPQHF. The CDR3 bases are TGTGCCAGCAGCCCCGGGAGGTATAGCAATCAGCCCCAGCATTTT.

This clonotype was recorded many times. V and J are TRBV20-1 and TRBJ1-1, with 7 bases identical to TRBD1. This CDR3 has 12 amino acids. Germline V gene lookup returns CDR1 DFQATT and CDR2 SNEGSKA (reference sequence). With 6 bases clipped from V and 11 bases from J, the junction kept 12 bases outside the gene matches. CDR3 bases: TGCAGTGCCATGACAGGGTCCCCGGGTGCTTTCTTT. It encodes CSAMTGSPGAFF.

This clonotype was picked up many times. The chain links TRBV2 to TRBJ2-7; TRBD2 matches 11 bases. Losses at the gene ends were 4 bases for V and 6 bases for J; bases not matched to a gene: 8. The length of the CDR3 is 15 residues. CDR1 is SNHLY, CDR2 FYNNEI, per germline. DNA for the CDR3: TGTGCCAGCAGTGTTACTAGCGGGAGATCGGTCGAGCAGTACTTC. Translating gives CASSVTSGRSVEQYF. The entire variable domain, with the rest obtained from reference TRBV2 and TRBJ2-7, is as follows: EPEVTQTPSHQVTQMGQEVILRCVPISNHLYFYWYRQILGQKVEFLVSFYNNEISEKSEIFDDQFSVERPDGSNFTLKIRSTKLEDSAMYFCASSVTSGRSVEQYFGPGTRLTVT.

This clonotype has a count of ten or more. This chain links TRBV18 with TRBJ2-4, with D perhaps matching TRBD1 or TRBD2 (5 bases each). The V end lost 6 bases, the J end lost 3 bases, and 15 bases lay between the germline ends. The CDR3 extends over 15 amino acids. The V gene's germline CDR1 is KGHSH and CDR2 LQKENI. CDR3 amino acids: CASSGSGTNKNIQYF. DNA of the CDR3: TGTGCCAGCTCGGGTTCCGGGACCAACAAAAACATTCAGTACTTC. Full variable domain (missing parts from reference TRBV18 and TRBJ2-4): NAGVMQNPRHLVRRRGQEARLRCSPMKGHSHVYWYRQLPEEGLKFMVYLQKENIIDESGMPKERFSAEFPKEGPSILRIQQVVRGDSAAYFCASSGSGTNKNIQYFGAGTRLSVL.

This clonotype was counted at least ten times. The chain recombines TRBV4-3 with TRBJ1-1; 7 bases line up with TRBD1. Germline CDR1 and CDR2: LGHNA and YSLEER. The CDR3 has 16 amino acids. With 5 bases clipped from V and 0 bases from J, the junction kept 9 bases outside the gene matches. The CDR3 is CASSLISGQLNTEAFF. The DNA for the CDR3 is TGCGCCAGCAGCTTAATTTCGGGACAGTTGAACACTGAAGCTTTCTTT.

Concerning this clonotype itself: This sequence may be a read error, since a much larger clone differs from it by one base. This chain links TRBV7-2 with TRBJ2-7; possibly TRBD2 for D (6 bases). This CDR3 region has 15 residues. The V gene's germline CDR1 is SGHTA and CDR2 FQGNSA. DNA of the CDR3: TGTGCCCGCAGCTTAGGGGTGGGACTTTCCTACGAGCAGTACTTC. It translates to CARSLGVGLSYEQYF.

This clonotype was recorded at least ten times. This rearrangement joins TRBV15 to TRBJ1-4; no reliable D call. The germline V and J ends were trimmed by 1 base and 3 bases, with 3 bases remaining between them. The CDR3 spans 13 residues. Germline-derived CDR1 and CDR2 are LNHNV and YYDKDF (reference sequence). The CDR3 nucleotides read TGTGCCACCAGCAGAGGTGCTAATGAAAAACTGTTTTTT. Translating gives CATSRGANEKLFF. Full variable domain (missing parts from reference TRBV15 and TRBJ1-4): DAMVIQNPRYQVTQFGKPVTLSCSQTLNHNVMYWYQQKSSQAPKLLFHYYDKDFNNEADTPDNFQSRRPNTSFCFLDIRSPGLGDTAMYLCATSRGANEKLFFGSGTQLSVL.

This clonotype was picked up many times. The CDR3 here is CASSGDWDLRYEQYF. The CDR3 bases are TGCGCCAGCAGCGGAGACTGGGACTTGAGATACGAGCAGTACTTC. The V call is TRBV4-1, the J call TRBJ2-7; possible D gene TRBD2, 6 bases. V gave up 5 bases and J gave up 4 bases, with 18 bases separating them. CDR3 length: 15 amino acids. Germline CDR1 is MGHRA and CDR2 is YSYEKL.

This clonotype was picked up a small number of times. V usage is TRBV7-3 and J usage is TRBJ2-3; 9 bases are shared with TRBD2. The germline V gene encodes CDR1 SGHTA and CDR2 FQGTGA. Germline trimming cut 5 bases from V and 3 bases from J; bases unmatched to any gene: 9. The CDR3 contains 16 residues. CDR3 sequence: CASSALAGAGTDTQYF. CDR3 nucleotide sequence: TGTGCCAGCAGCGCTTTAGCGGGAGCGGGAACAGATACGCAGTATTTT.

The chain links TRBV19 to TRBJ2-7; TRBD1 matches at 9 bases. Germline V CDR1 and CDR2: LNHDA, SQIVND (reference sequence). The length of the CDR3 is 15 residues. J was trimmed by 3 bases and V by 4 bases; bases with no gene match: 7. CDR3 nucleotide sequence: TGTGCCAGTAGTACATCCTGGGACAGGGACTACGAGCAGTACTTC. Translating gives CASSTSWDRDYEQYF.

This chain's CDR3 is CASSLPPETRSEEQYF. DNA for the CDR3: TGTGCCAGCAGCTTGCCCCCCGAGACTCGCAGTGAAGAGCAGTACTTC. The chain links TRBV5-4 to TRBJ2-7; D gene uncertain. V was trimmed by 1 base and J by 7 bases, leaving 21 bases between them. Germline CDR1 and CDR2: SGHNT and YYREEE (reference sequence). This CDR3 region has 16 residues.

This clonotype was seen repeatedly, ten times or more. The chain carries TRBV27 and TRBJ2-1, with D uncertain. Trimming took off 6 bases at V and 0 bases at J, with 18 bases between the two ends. This CDR3 spans 17 amino acids. In germline, CDR1 is MNHEY, CDR2 SMNVEV (reference sequence). The CDR3 here is CASRKSPGRSSYNEQFF. As DNA, the CDR3 is TGTGCCAGCAGAAAGTCCCCGGGCCGCAGCTCCTACAATGAGCAGTTCTTC.

This clonotype was recorded at least ten times. The chain employs TRBV7-2 and TRBJ1-1; no definite D call. The CDR3 consists of 14 residues. Germline assignment: CDR1 SGHTA and CDR2 FQGNSA. Trimming removed 1 base at V and 3 bases at J, with 9 bases between. CDR3 sequence: CASSLVAEHTEAFF. For the CDR3, the DNA is TGTGCCAGCAGCTTAGTGGCTGAGCACACTGAAGCTTTCTTT. The full variable domain, completed using reference TRBV7-2 and TRBJ1-1, is GAGVSQSPSNKVTEKGKDVELRCDPISGHTALYWYRQSLGQGLEFLIYFQGNSAPDKSGLPSDRFSAERTGGSVSTLTIQRTQQEDSAVYLCASSLVAEHTEAFFGQGTRLTVV.

This clonotype was recorded many times. The chain has TRBV19 and TRBJ2-1, with TRBD1 as a possible D gene (7 bases). Trimming left V 4 bases short and J 8 bases short, with 12 bases between. The germline V gene encodes CDR1 LNHDA and CDR2 SQIVND (reference sequence). This CDR3 has 13 residues. The CDR3 bases are TGTGCCAGTAGTAGCCAGGGGGGCGATGAGCAGTTCTTC. Its protein product is CASSSQGGDEQFF.

This clonotype has a count of ten or more. V gene TRBV28 combines with J gene TRBJ1-5, with D unresolved. The V end was cut by 3 bases, the J end by 2 bases, with 11 bases between. The CDR3 contains 15 residues. The germline gives CDR1 MDHEN, CDR2 SYDVKM. The CDR3 sequence: CASSFPGRGNQPQHF. In nucleotides, the CDR3 is TGTGCCAGCAGTTTTCCCGGAAGGGGCAATCAGCCCCAGCATTTT.

This clonotype was seen ten or more times. The chain is built from TRBV10-2 and TRBJ2-7; 12 nucleotides line up with TRBD2. This CDR3 is 15 amino acids long. CDR1 is WSHSY and CDR2 is SAAADI in the germline V gene. V was pared by 5 bases and J by 4 bases, with 6 bases of the junction left unmatched. CDR3 residues: CASSKITSGRYEQYF. Written as DNA, the CDR3 is TGCGCCAGCAGTAAGATCACTAGCGGGAGGTACGAGCAGTACTTC.

This clonotype was observed many times. The chain uses TRBV27 and TRBJ2-6; 11 bases line up with TRBD2. The germline V gene encodes CDR1 MNHEY and CDR2 SMNVEV (reference sequence). The length of the CDR3 is 17 residues. With V trimmed by 6 bases and J by 0 bases, 4 bases remained unmatched. CDR3 sequence (DNA): TGTGCCAGCAGAGGACTAGCGGGCACCTCTGGGGCCAACGTCCTGACTTTC. It specifies CASRGLAGTSGANVLTF.

About this clonotype: It may be a read error: a sequence one base away is much more abundant. V gene TRBV6-2 or TRBV6-3 combines with J gene TRBJ2-6; TRBD1 agrees at 10 bases. Unmatched junction bases numbered 15, after V lost 6 bases and J lost 4 bases. CDR1 MNHEY and CDR2 SVGEGT come from the germline V gene. The CDR3 is made up of 19 amino acids. DNA of the CDR3: TGTGCCAGCAGATTACCCCCGGGACAGGGGTTCCTCGGGGCCAACGTCCTGACTTTC. It translates to CASRLPPGQGFLGANVLTF.

This clonotype was detected ten times or more. The J gene is TRBJ2-3, the V gene TRBV6-1; D call uncertain. The germline V gene encodes CDR1 MNHNS and CDR2 SASEGT. This CDR3 has 15 residues. V lost 5 bases and J 1 base, leaving 13 bases between the germline ends. The CDR3 region is CASSTSRPGTDTQYF. In DNA, the CDR3 is TGTGCCAGCAGTACCTCAAGGCCGGGCACAGATACGCAGTATTTT.

The chain carries TRBV7-6 and TRBJ2-5; 7 bases match TRBD1. From germline, CDR1 is SGHVS and CDR2 FNYEAQ. The CDR3 is 15 amino acids. With 5 bases clipped from V and 2 bases from J, the junction kept 8 bases outside the gene matches. The CDR3 region has the DNA TGTGCCAGCAGCCCCGGACAGGACCTTCAAGAGACCCAGTACTTC. Its protein is CASSPGQDLQETQYF.

This clonotype turned up a few times. A much more abundant neighbour one base away suggests this may be a read error. CDR3 nucleotides: TGTGCCTGCAGCCAAGATCTGTTAGCGGGATACAATGAGCAGTTCTTC. Translated, it gives CACSQDLLAGYNEQFF. The chain links TRBV3-1 to TRBJ2-1; TRBD2 matches at 8 bases. This CDR3 has 16 residues. Per germline, CDR1 LGHDT and CDR2 YNNKEL (reference sequence).

This clonotype came up many times. The chain carries TRBV12-3 or TRBV12-4 and TRBJ2-7, with 10 bases aligning to TRBD1. Trimming at V came to 7 bases and at J to 1 base, leaving 4 bases not matched to a gene. The CDR3 has 14 residues. Here the CDR3 DNA reads TGTGCCAGCACTCCGGGACAGGGGTCCTACGAGCAGTACTTC. Translated: CASTPGQGSYEQYF.

In its sample, this clonotype was seen a few times. V usage is TRBV20-1 and J usage is TRBJ2-7, with 10 positions matching TRBD2. The length of the CDR3 is 15 residues. J gave up 2 bases and V 0 bases, and 4 bases lay outside the gene matches. The germline gives CDR1 DFQATT, CDR2 SNEGSKA (reference sequence). DNA for the CDR3: TGCAGTGCTAGAGACTTAGCGGGGGGAGCCTACGAGCAGTACTTC. Its protein is CSARDLAGGAYEQYF.